This TCR beta chain was captured by sequencing in a study of T cells in Graves' hyperthyroidism and ophthalmopathy. Newly diagnosed hyperthyroidism, duration under 2 months, in patients aged 18 to 65. The sample of blood was obtained at first hyperthyroidism diagnosis (before any ophthalmopathy symptoms). This clonotype was recorded many times. Its antigen is unidentified. Study findings and constraints: In validation, the model predicted ophthalmopathy. These predictions came a median roughly 6.5 months before onset.

Amplified regions were TCR beta CDR3 sequences from RNA transcripts. RT-PCR in the first round (using the HTBI primer set) targeted the TCR CDR3. MiXCR was run by TCRdb on the multiplex PCR reads, yielding one entry per CDR3 protein. This sample has around 300,000 distinct CDR3 sequences, with under 30% found just once. CDR3 size: 16 residues. Germline CDR1 and CDR2: MDHEN and SYDVKM. The ends lost 5 bases at V and 1 base at J; junction bases unmatched: 6. The chain carries TRBV28 and TRBJ2-5; 11 positions match TRBD2. The source material was blood. The receptor was derived from a man aged 40-49 years with Graves' hyperthyroidism that later progressed to Graves' ophthalmopathy. Here the CDR3 DNA reads TGTGCCAGCAGTGTCAACCTAGCGGGGGGCCAAGAGACCCAGTACTTC. This translates into CASSVNLAGGQETQYF.